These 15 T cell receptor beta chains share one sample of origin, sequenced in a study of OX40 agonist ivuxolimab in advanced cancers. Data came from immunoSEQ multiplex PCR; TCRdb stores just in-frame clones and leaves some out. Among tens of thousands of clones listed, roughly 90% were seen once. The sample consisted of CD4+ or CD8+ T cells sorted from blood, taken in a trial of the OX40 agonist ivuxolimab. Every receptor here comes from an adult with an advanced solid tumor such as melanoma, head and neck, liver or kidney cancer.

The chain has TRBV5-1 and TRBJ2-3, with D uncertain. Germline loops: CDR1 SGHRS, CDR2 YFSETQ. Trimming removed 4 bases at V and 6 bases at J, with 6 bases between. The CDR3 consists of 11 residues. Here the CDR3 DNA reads TGCGCCAGCAGCGAGCAGGATACGCAGTATTTT. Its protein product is CASSEQDTQYF.

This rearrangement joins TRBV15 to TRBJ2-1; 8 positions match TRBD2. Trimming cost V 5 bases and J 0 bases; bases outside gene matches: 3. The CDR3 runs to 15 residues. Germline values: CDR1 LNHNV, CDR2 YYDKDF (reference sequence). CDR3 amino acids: CATSARGDSYNEQFF. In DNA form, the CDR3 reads TGTGCCACCAGCGCGCGGGGGGACTCCTACAATGAGCAGTTCTTC.

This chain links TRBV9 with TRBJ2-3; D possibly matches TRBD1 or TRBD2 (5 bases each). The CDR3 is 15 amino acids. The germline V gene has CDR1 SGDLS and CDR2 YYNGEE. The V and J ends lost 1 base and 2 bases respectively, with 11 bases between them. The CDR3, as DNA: TGTGCCAGCAGCGTAAGAGGGGATTTCACAGATACGCAGTATTTT. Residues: CASSVRGDFTDTQYF. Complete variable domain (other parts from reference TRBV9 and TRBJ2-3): DSGVTQTPKHLITATGQRVTLRCSPRSGDLSVYWYQQSLDQGLQFLIQYYNGEERAKGNILERFSAQQFPDLHSELNLSSLELGDSALYFCASSVRGDFTDTQYFGPGTRLTVL.

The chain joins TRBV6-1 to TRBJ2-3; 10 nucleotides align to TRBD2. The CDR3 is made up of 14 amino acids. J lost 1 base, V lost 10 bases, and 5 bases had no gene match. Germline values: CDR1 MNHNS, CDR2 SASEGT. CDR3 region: CATRGTSGTDTQYF. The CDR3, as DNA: TGTGCCACCAGAGGGACTAGCGGCACAGATACGCAGTATTTT.

CDR3 in amino acids: CASSLGSVNEKLFF. The CDR3 nucleotides are TGTGCCAGCAGCTTAGGAAGCGTCAATGAAAAACTGTTTTTT. The V and J genes are TRBV7-9 and TRBJ1-4; D gene unclear. The germline CDR1 and CDR2 sequences are SEHNR and FQNEAQ (reference sequence). V lost 1 base and J 5 bases, leaving 8 bases between the germline ends. This CDR3 is 14 amino acids long.

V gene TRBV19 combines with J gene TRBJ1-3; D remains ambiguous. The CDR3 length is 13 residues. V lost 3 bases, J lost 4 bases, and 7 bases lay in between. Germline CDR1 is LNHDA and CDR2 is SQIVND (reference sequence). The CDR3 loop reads CASSIDAGNTIYF. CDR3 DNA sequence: TGTGCCAGTAGTATTGACGCAGGAAACACCATATATTTT.

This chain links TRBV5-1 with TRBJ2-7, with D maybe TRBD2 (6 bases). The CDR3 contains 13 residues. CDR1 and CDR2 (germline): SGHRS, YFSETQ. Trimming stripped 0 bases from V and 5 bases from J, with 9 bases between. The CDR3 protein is CASSLVEGHEQYF. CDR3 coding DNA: TGCGCCAGCAGCTTGGTGGAGGGCCACGAGCAGTACTTC.

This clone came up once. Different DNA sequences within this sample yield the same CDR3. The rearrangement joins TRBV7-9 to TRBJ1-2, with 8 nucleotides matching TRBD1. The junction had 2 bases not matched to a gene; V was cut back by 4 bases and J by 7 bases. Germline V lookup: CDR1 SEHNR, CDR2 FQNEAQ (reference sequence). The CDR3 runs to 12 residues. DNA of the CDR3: TGTGCCAGCAGCTGGACAGGGCCTGGCTACACCTTC. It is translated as CASSWTGPGYTF. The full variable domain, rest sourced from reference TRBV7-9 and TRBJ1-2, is DTGVSQNPRHKITKRGQNVTFRCDPISEHNRLYWYRQTLGQGPEFLTYFQNEAQLEKSRLLSDRFSAERPKGSFSTLEIQRTEQGDSAMYLCASSWTGPGYTFGSGTRLTVV.

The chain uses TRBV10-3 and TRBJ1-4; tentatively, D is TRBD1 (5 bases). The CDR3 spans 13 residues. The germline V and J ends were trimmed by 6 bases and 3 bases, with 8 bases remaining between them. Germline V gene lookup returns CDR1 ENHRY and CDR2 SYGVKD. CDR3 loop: CAISGTANEKLFF. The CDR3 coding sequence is TGTGCCATCAGCGGGACGGCTAATGAAAAACTGTTTTTT.

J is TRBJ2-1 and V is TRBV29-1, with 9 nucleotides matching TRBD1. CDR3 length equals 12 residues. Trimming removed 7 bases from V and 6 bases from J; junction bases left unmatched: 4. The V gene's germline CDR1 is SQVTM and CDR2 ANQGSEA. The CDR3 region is CSAGTGSNEQFF. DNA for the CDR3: TGCAGCGCCGGGACAGGGAGCAATGAGCAGTTCTTC.

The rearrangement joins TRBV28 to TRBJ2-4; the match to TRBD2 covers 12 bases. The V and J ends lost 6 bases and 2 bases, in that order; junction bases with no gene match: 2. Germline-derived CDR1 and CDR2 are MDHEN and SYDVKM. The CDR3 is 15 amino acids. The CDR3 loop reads CASSLAGGTKNIQYF. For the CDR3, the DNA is TGTGCCAGCAGCCTAGCGGGGGGGACCAAAAACATTCAGTACTTC. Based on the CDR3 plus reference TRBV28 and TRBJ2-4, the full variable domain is DVKVTQSSRYLVKRTGEKVFLECVQDMDHENMFWYRQDPGLGLRLIYFSYDVKMKEKGDIPEGYSVSREKKERFSLILESASTNQTSMYLCASSLAGGTKNIQYFGAGTRLSVL.

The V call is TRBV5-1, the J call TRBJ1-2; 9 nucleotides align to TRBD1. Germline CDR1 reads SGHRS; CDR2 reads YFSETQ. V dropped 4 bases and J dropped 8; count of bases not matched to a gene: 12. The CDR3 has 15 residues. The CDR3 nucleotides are TGCGCCAGCAGCCCGGGGACAGGGAGTTTTAAGGGCTACACCTTC. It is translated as CASSPGTGSFKGYTF. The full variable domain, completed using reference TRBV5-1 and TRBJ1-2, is KAGVTQTPRYLIKTRGQQVTLSCSPISGHRSVSWYQQTPGQGLQFLFEYFSETQRNKGNFPGRFSGRQFSNSRSEMNVSTLELGDSALYLCASSPGTGSFKGYTFGSGTRLTVV.

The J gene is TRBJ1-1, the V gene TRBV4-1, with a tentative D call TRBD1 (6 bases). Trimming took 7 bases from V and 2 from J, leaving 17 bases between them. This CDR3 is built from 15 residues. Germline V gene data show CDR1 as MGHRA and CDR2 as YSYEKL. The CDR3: CASNRGWTENTEAFF. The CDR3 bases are TGCGCCAGCAACCGAGGGTGGACAGAAAACACTGAAGCTTTCTTT.

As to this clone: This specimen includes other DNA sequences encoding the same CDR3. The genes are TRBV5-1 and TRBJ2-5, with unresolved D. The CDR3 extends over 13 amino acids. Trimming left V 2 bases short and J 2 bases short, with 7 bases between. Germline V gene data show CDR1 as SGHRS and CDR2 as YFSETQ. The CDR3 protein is CASSFGQQETQYF. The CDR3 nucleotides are TGCGCCAGCAGCTTCGGGCAGCAAGAGACCCAGTACTTC. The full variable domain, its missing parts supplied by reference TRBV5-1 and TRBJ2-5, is KAGVTQTPRYLIKTRGQQVTLSCSPISGHRSVSWYQQTPGQGLQFLFEYFSETQRNKGNFPGRFSGRQFSNSRSEMNVSTLELGDSALYLCASSFGQQETQYFGPGTRLLVL.

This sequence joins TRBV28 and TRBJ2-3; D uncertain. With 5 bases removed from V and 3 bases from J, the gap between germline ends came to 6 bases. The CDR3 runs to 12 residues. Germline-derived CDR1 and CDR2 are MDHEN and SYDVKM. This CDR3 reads CASSSNTDTQYF. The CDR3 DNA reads TGTGCCAGCAGTAGCAATACAGATACGCAGTATTTT.